The 13 T cell receptor beta chains below were found in one sample sequenced in a study of blood T cell repertoires in COVID-19. Assay: immunoSEQ multiplex PCR; the TCRdb copy retains only in-frame clones and omits some. The sample carries 150,000 to 200,000 clones, roughly 90% recorded once. The sequenced sample was peripheral blood. The receptors stem from a woman aged 60-75 years with COVID-19, enrolled during active disease.

The chain's CDR3 is CASRLRVNTEAFF. For the CDR3, the DNA is TGTGCCAGCAGGCTCAGGGTGAACACTGAAGCTTTCTTT. This sequence joins TRBV5-8 and TRBJ1-1; TRBD1 is a possible D gene (5 bases). Germline lookup yields CDR1 SGHTS and CDR2 YDEGEE. V lost 5 bases, J lost 0 bases, and 8 bases lay in between. The CDR3 is made up of 13 amino acids.

The chain couples TRBV4-2 to TRBJ1-6, with a possible D match to TRBD1 (6 bases). CDR3 length: 16 residues. Germline-derived CDR1 and CDR2 are LGHNA and YNFKEQ. Deletions cut 0 bases from V and 7 bases from J, with 13 bases between. For the CDR3, the DNA is TGTGCCAGCAGCCAAGATGTTGGACAGCCCAATTCACCCCTCCACTTT. Translated: CASSQDVGQPNSPLHF.

The J gene is TRBJ1-2, the V gene TRBV18, with TRBD1 identical over 7 bases. J was trimmed by 1 base and V by 6 bases; bases with no gene match: 8. This CDR3 spans 15 amino acids. Per germline, CDR1 KGHSH and CDR2 LQKENI. CDR3 sequence: CASSFGQAVNYGYTF. CDR3 bases: TGTGCCAGCTCTTTTGGACAGGCGGTTAACTATGGCTACACCTTC.

The chain is built from TRBV5-1 and TRBJ1-6, with D unresolved. V was pared by 4 bases and J by 0 bases, with 8 bases between. CDR3 length equals 15 residues. Per the germline V gene, CDR1 is SGHRS and CDR2 is YFSETQ. This chain's CDR3 is CASSPESSYNSPLHF. CDR3 sequence (DNA): TGCGCCAGCAGCCCCGAGAGCTCCTATAATTCACCCCTCCACTTT.

The rearrangement joins TRBV9 to TRBJ2-1, with 7 bases that match TRBD1. The J segment lost 4 bases and the V segment lost 2 bases, leaving 6 bases of the junction unmatched. The CDR3 is 15 amino acids. Germline assignment: CDR1 SGDLS and CDR2 YYNGEE. The CDR3 loop is CASSVMTGLYNEQFF. CDR3 sequence (DNA): TGTGCCAGCAGCGTGATGACAGGGCTTTACAATGAGCAGTTCTTC.

The chain carries TRBV3-1 (or the pseudogene TRBV3-2) and TRBJ1-3; D is unresolved. CDR1 LGHDT and CDR2 YNNKEL come from the germline V gene (reference sequence). CDR3 length: 14 residues. V lost 4 bases to trimming and J lost 0 bases, with 7 bases between them. The CDR3 loop is CASSPGSSGNTIYF. In DNA, the CDR3 is TGTGCCAGCAGCCCCGGGAGCTCTGGAAACACCATATATTTT.

This CDR3 is CASRGTSGASYEQYF. The CDR3 nucleotides read TGTGCCAGCAGAGGGACTAGCGGAGCCTCCTACGAGCAGTACTTC. This chain joins TRBV6-6 and TRBJ2-7, with 11 bases identical to TRBD2. Germline lookup yields CDR1 MNHNY and CDR2 SVGAGI (reference sequence). This CDR3 is built from 15 residues. V trimming: 6 bases; J trimming: 0 bases; junction bases outside the gene matches: 4.

The chain uses TRBV30 and TRBJ2-2; D is unclear. Between the trimmed V and J ends, which lost 3 bases and 3 bases, there was a span of 5 bases. This CDR3 comprises 12 residues. Germline V lookup: CDR1 GTSNPN, CDR2 SVGIG (reference sequence). DNA for the CDR3: TGTGCCTGGAGGAGGTACACCGGGGAGCTGTTTTTT. It is translated as CAWRRYTGELFF.

V and J are TRBV7-2 and TRBJ1-4, with 8 bases matching TRBD1. Germline CDR1 is SGHTA and CDR2 is FQGNSA. The length of the CDR3 is 14 residues. V trimming: 5 bases; J trimming: 7 bases; junction bases outside the gene matches: 6. As DNA, the CDR3 is TGTGCCAGCAGCCCCCCAGACAGGGGTGAAAAACTGTTTTTT. This codes for CASSPPDRGEKLFF. The complete variable domain, with remaining parts taken from reference TRBV7-2 and TRBJ1-4, reads GAGVSQSPSNKVTEKGKDVELRCDPISGHTALYWYRQSLGQGLEFLIYFQGNSAPDKSGLPSDRFSAERTGGSVSTLTIQRTQQEDSAVYLCASSPPDRGEKLFFGSGTQLSVL.

This clone turned up a few times. V usage is TRBV29-1 and J usage is TRBJ1-2; 7 positions agree with TRBD1. The CDR3 is 13 amino acids. Trimming cost V 1 base and J 4 bases; bases outside gene matches: 3. Germline assignment: CDR1 SQVTM and CDR2 ANQGSEA. CDR3 coding DNA: TGCAGCGTTGAAGTCGCAGGGGGCTATGGCTACACCTTC. It specifies CSVEVAGGYGYTF. Full variable domain (outside the CDR3, taken from reference TRBV29-1 and TRBJ1-2): SAVISQKPSRDICQRGTSLTIQCQVDSQVTMMFWYRQQPGQSLTLIATANQGSEATYESGFVIDKFPISRPNLTFSTLTVSNMSPEDSSIYLCSVEVAGGYGYTFGSGTRLTVV.

The V call is TRBV3-1 (or the pseudogene TRBV3-2), the J call TRBJ1-6, with D hard to call. V was clipped by 0 bases and J by 9 bases, with 6 bases between them. Germline V gene sequence: CDR1 LGHDT, CDR2 YNNKEL (reference sequence). The CDR3 sequence is 13 residues long. The CDR3 region is CASSQDYGSPLHF. The CDR3 DNA reads TGTGCCAGCAGCCAAGATTACGGTTCACCCCTCCACTTT.

The chain joins TRBV5-1 to TRBJ2-2; TRBD1 matches at 8 bases. The CDR3 has 15 amino acids. V was pared by 1 base and J by 3 bases, with 2 bases of the junction left unmatched. CDR1 and CDR2 from the germline V gene are SGHRS and YFSETQ. The CDR3 DNA is TGCGCCAGCAGCTTGAACAGGGGGTACACCGGGGAGCTGTTTTTT. Protein sequence: CASSLNRGYTGELFF.

This chain links TRBV30 with TRBJ1-2, with D possibly matching TRBD1 (5 bases). Germline CDR1 GTSNPN, CDR2 SVGIG (reference sequence). CDR3 length: 15 residues. Trimming left V 0 bases short and J 5 bases short, with 16 bases between. CDR3 residues: CAWSVLGGFMYGYTF. DNA of the CDR3: TGTGCCTGGAGTGTACTTGGGGGGTTTATGTATGGCTACACCTTC.